This TCR beta chain was observed in a study of T-cell reconstitution after alpha-beta-depleted transplantation in children. Study-wide points: At around two months after transplant, the alpha-beta T cells were reportedly derived from several hundred expanded clones that came from non-depleted graft cells. By one year post-transplant, T-cell counts and diversity largely arose from T cells that were newly produced. Elevated TCRbeta diversity at day 60 was traced, in some patients, to surviving recipient T cells and thymic progenitors.

Library preparation (for TCRbeta) was performed with unique molecular identifiers. Each CDR3 protein gets one entry after TCRdb re-called the PCR reads with MiXCR. The sample has just over 950,000 distinct CDR3 sequences, about 26% seen once; the top ten hold around 30%. V was pared by 3 bases and J by 4 bases, with 11 bases between. This CDR3 is 14 amino acids long. The germline gives CDR1 MNHNS, CDR2 SASEGT. Remarks on this clonotype: Antigen: not known.

This specimen consisted of PBMCs, mostly from graft donor cells, obtained 360 days after TCRalphabeta/CD19-depleted stem cell transplant. V is TRBV6-1 and J is TRBJ2-3, with D possibly matching TRBD1 (6 bases). The clonotype comes from a boy younger than two who had a stem cell transplant for SCID, so the T cells may come from the graft donor. In nucleotides, the CDR3 is TGTGCCAGCAGTGAGGGGGCGCGGTCAGATACGCAGTATTTT. This gives the protein CASSEGARSDTQYF.